This T cell receptor (beta chain) stems from a study of T cells in Graves' hyperthyroidism and ophthalmopathy. Points from the study as a whole: A model built on 13 V-J features separated ophthalmopathy from stable hyperthyroidism. Most thyroid clonotypes expanded above 0.001 appeared in blood too.

This clonotype was recorded at least ten times. Its antigen is undetermined. Lactation, pregnancy, other autoimmune disease or uncontrolled infection excluded patients. TCR beta CDR3 region amplification was performed from RNA transcripts. The HTBI primer set drove a first-round RT-PCR of the TCR CDR3. TCRdb reprocessed the multiplex PCR reads with MiXCR, giving one entry per CDR3 protein. The sample has hundreds of thousands of distinct CDR3 sequences, 11% to 15% seen once. The CDR3 is 13 residues long. The germline CDR1 and CDR2 sequences are SGHAT and FQDESV (reference sequence). The V gene lost 3 bases and the J gene lost 0 bases, with 6 bases spanning the gap.

The V and J genes are TRBV11-1 and TRBJ2-7; D gene unclear. The sequence was collected from a man aged 50-59 years with Graves' ophthalmopathy. The sample consisted of blood. CDR3 in amino acids: CASSFGNSYEQYF. The CDR3 DNA follows: TGTGCCAGCAGCTTTGGGAACTCCTACGAGCAGTACTTC.